The rows below give T cell receptor beta chains drawn from one sample of a study of T cell changes during pregnancy in multiple sclerosis. The method was immunoSEQ multiplex PCR; TCRdb's version includes in-frame clones alone and lacks a portion of them. Counted here are some 45,000 clones, 75% to 95% occurring once; the ten biggest clones make up roughly 1.9%. This sample comprised CD4+ T cells from peripheral blood mononuclear cells, obtained after pregnancy. The receptors were sampled from a female donor in good health, enrolled as a control in a pregnancy study. Both conserved end residues are part of each CDR3. Fields, in order: V gene, J gene, clone size, D gene, CDR3 DNA, CDR3 protein. A D gene is named only where the DNA matches it firmly. Only part of the rows carry a size: once, few, many, or a class if the clone is expanded.

V: TRBV30
J: TRBJ1-2
size: .
D: .
DNA: TGTGCCTGGAGTGTAGGACAGCATGGCTACACCTTC
CDR3: CAWSVGQHGYTF

V: TRBV5-1
J: TRBJ1-1
size: once
D: .
DNA: TGCGCCAGCAGCGAACAGGGCCCTGAAGCTTTCTTT
CDR3: CASSEQGPEAFF

V: TRBV6-5
J: TRBJ2-1
size: .
D: TRBD2
DNA: TGTGCCAGCCGAGGGAGCGGGAGTAATGAGCAGTTCTTC
CDR3: CASRGSGSNEQFF

V: TRBV19
J: TRBJ1-5
size: .
D: .
DNA: TGTGCCAGTACCCCCTCGGGGGTCATGCGCAATCAGCCCCAGCATTTT
CDR3: CASTPSGVMRNQPQHF

V: TRBV21-1
J: TRBJ2-1
size: once
D: .
DNA: TGTGCCAGCAGCAAAGAACGGCGGGAGGGCCGACTGAATGAGCAGTTCTTC
CDR3: CASSKERREGRLNEQFF

V: TRBV28
J: TRBJ2-1
size: once
D: TRBD2
DNA: TGTGCCAGCCGCTCCGGACTAGCGGGGGGTCTTGTTAGCAATGAGCAGTTCTTC
CDR3: CASRSGLAGGLVSNEQFF

V: TRBV4-3
J: TRBJ1-6
size: once
D: .
DNA: TGCGCCAGCAGCCAAGATTATTACAGAGCCAAAACTTATAATTCACCCCTCCACTTT
CDR3: CASSQDYYRAKTYNSPLHF

V: TRBV28
J: TRBJ2-1
size: .
D: .
DNA: TGTGCCAGCAGTTCGGGAGATTTCGGGACGGATCGTGAGCAGTTCTTC
CDR3: CASSSGDFGTDREQFF

V: TRBV6-1
J: TRBJ2-4
size: .
D: .
DNA: TGTGCCAGCAGAGACTACATTCAGTACTTC
CDR3: CASRDYIQYF

V: TRBV28
J: TRBJ2-5
size: .
D: TRBD2
DNA: TGTGCCAGCAGTTCCCTAGCGGGGGGCACGGAGACCCAGTACTTC
CDR3: CASSSLAGGTETQYF

V: TRBV6-1
J: TRBJ2-6
size: .
D: .
DNA: TGTGCCAGCAGTGAAGCGCGCACAGGGTCGTCTGGGGCCAACGTCCTGACTTTC
CDR3: CASSEARTGSSGANVLTF

V: TRBV10-1
J: TRBJ1-1
size: few
D: .
DNA: TGCGCCAGCACAGCGGTCAGGGGGAACACTGAAGCTTTCTTT
CDR3: CASTAVRGNTEAFF

V: TRBV7-2
J: TRBJ2-5
size: .
D: .
DNA: TGTGCCAGCAGCTTAGCGACAGCCTCCTCCCAGGGCCAGTACTTC
CDR3: CASSLATASSQGQYF

V: TRBV7-2
J: TRBJ1-1
size: .
D: .
DNA: TGTGCCAGCAGCTTAGATGGCGGTTTTGGCAGAAACACTGAAGCTTTCTTT
CDR3: CASSLDGGFGRNTEAFF

V: TRBV15
J: TRBJ2-1
size: .
D: .
DNA: TGTGCCACCAGCAGAGATAAAGGGGGAATGAATGAGCAGTTCTTC
CDR3: CATSRDKGGMNEQFF

V: TRBV28
J: TRBJ1-2
size: once
D: .
DNA: TGTGCCAGCAGTTTGGGCAGGGGAACAGCTGGCTACACCTTC
CDR3: CASSLGRGTAGYTF

V: TRBV9
J: TRBJ2-7
size: .
D: TRBD1
DNA: TGTGCCAGCAGTGGGACAGGGTTCTCCTACGAGCAGTACTTC
CDR3: CASSGTGFSYEQYF

V: TRBV4-3
J: TRBJ2-7
size: .
D: TRBD2
DNA: TGCGCCAGCAGCCAAGGCCCGACTAGCGATACCTACGAGCAGTACTTC
CDR3: CASSQGPTSDTYEQYF

V: TRBV27
J: TRBJ1-2
size: .
D: .
DNA: TGTGCCAGCAGATCGCCCAGGGATACGAACTATGGCTACACCTTC
CDR3: CASRSPRDTNYGYTF

V: TRBV19
J: TRBJ1-2
size: .
D: TRBD1
DNA: TGTGCCAGTAGCACTCAGGGGGTCTATGGCTACACCTTC
CDR3: CASSTQGVYGYTF

V: TRBV28
J: TRBJ2-3
size: .
D: TRBD1
DNA: TGTGCCAGCAGTTCGGGACAGCTTAGCACAGATACGCAGTATTTT
CDR3: CASSSGQLSTDTQYF

V: TRBV28
J: TRBJ2-2
size: .
D: .
DNA: TGTGCCAGCAGTTCCGACACCTCGCACGGCACCGGGGAGCTGTTTTTT
CDR3: CASSSDTSHGTGELFF

V: TRBV6-6
J: TRBJ1-3
size: .
D: .
DNA: TGTGCCAGCAGTTACTCAGCGGTGCGCTCTGGAAACACCATATATTTT
CDR3: CASSYSAVRSGNTIYF

V: TRBV6-1
J: TRBJ2-7
size: .
D: .
DNA: TGTGCCAGCACCTACCCCGGGACACAATACGAGCAGTACTTC
CDR3: CASTYPGTQYEQYF

V: TRBV5-5
J: TRBJ1-6
size: .
D: TRBD1
DNA: TGTGCCAGCAGCTCGCGGACAGGGGGGAGGAATTCACCCCTCCACTTT
CDR3: CASSSRTGGRNSPLHF

V: TRBV7-2
J: TRBJ1-1
size: .
D: .
DNA: TGTGCCAGCAGCTTAGAACGGTACACTGAAGCTTTCTTT
CDR3: CASSLERYTEAFF

V: TRBV7-2
J: TRBJ2-1
size: .
D: TRBD1
DNA: TGTGCCAGCAGCCGTACAGGGGGCAATGAGCAGTTCTTC
CDR3: CASSRTGGNEQFF

V: TRBV7-9
J: TRBJ2-3
size: .
D: TRBD1
DNA: TGTGCCAGCAGCTTAAGGGGACAGGGCGGCACAGATACGCAGTATTTT
CDR3: CASSLRGQGGTDTQYF

V: TRBV5-4
J: TRBJ2-5
size: .
D: TRBD2
DNA: TGTGCCAGCAGCCTAGGGACTAGCGGGGGTCCGGGGGCCCAGTACTTC
CDR3: CASSLGTSGGPGAQYF

V: TRBV28
J: TRBJ1-1
size: .
D: .
DNA: TGTGCCAGCAGTCCAGCTACAGGATTGAACACTGAAGCTTTCTTT
CDR3: CASSPATGLNTEAFF

V: TRBV7-2
J: TRBJ2-7
size: .
D: TRBD2
DNA: TGTGCCAGCAGTCCCGGTGGGGGGGGATACGAGCAGTACTTC
CDR3: CASSPGGGGYEQYF

V: TRBV5-4
J: TRBJ2-7
size: .
D: TRBD1
DNA: TGTGCCAGCACCTTGGACAGGGGTTACGAGCAGTACTTC
CDR3: CASTLDRGYEQYF

V: TRBV6-4
J: TRBJ2-2
size: .
D: .
DNA: TGTGCCAGCACCTCGGATCCCAGCGCCGGGGAGCTGTTTTTT
CDR3: CASTSDPSAGELFF

V: TRBV5-4
J: TRBJ2-2
size: once
D: TRBD1
DNA: TGTGCCAGCAGCTGGACAGGGAGGAACACCGGGGAGCTGTTTTTT
CDR3: CASSWTGRNTGELFF

V: TRBV5-4
J: TRBJ1-6
size: .
D: TRBD1
DNA: TGTGCCAGCAGCACCTCCGGGACAGGGTTGGCAGCACCCCTCCACTTT
CDR3: CASSTSGTGLAAPLHF

V: TRBV27
J: TRBJ1-2
size: .
D: TRBD1
DNA: TGTGCCAGCAGTTTGACAGGGGGCCTATATGGCTACACCTTC
CDR3: CASSLTGGLYGYTF

V: TRBV5-1
J: TRBJ2-7
size: .
D: .
DNA: TGCGCCAGCAGCTTAGAGGCAGGGGAGCAGTACTTC
CDR3: CASSLEAGEQYF

V: TRBV9
J: TRBJ2-7
size: .
D: TRBD1
DNA: TGTGCCAGCAGCGTAGAGACAGGGAAGCTCGGCGAGCAGTACTTC
CDR3: CASSVETGKLGEQYF

V: TRBV29-1
J: TRBJ2-6
size: .
D: .
DNA: TGCAGCGTTGTTGCAGGGTCTGGGGCCAACGTCCTGACTTTC
CDR3: CSVVAGSGANVLTF

V: TRBV9
J: TRBJ2-1
size: once
D: .
DNA: TGTGCCAGTAGCGTAGAACTCTACAATGAGCAGTTCTTC
CDR3: CASSVELYNEQFF

V: TRBV6-5
J: TRBJ2-3
size: .
D: TRBD2
DNA: TGTGCCAGCAGTTACCGTCGGCTAGCGGTGACAGATACGCAGTATTTT
CDR3: CASSYRRLAVTDTQYF

V: TRBV4-1
J: TRBJ2-2
size: .
D: .
DNA: TGCGCCAGCAGCCCTTCCCGGACACACAACACCGGGGAGCTGTTTTTT
CDR3: CASSPSRTHNTGELFF

V: TRBV6-8
J: TRBJ1-1
size: .
D: .
DNA: TGTGCCAGCATCCCATCACTCGGGAAGTACACTGAAGCTTTCTTT
CDR3: CASIPSLGKYTEAFF

V: TRBV6-5
J: TRBJ2-1
size: .
D: TRBD2
DNA: TGTGCCAGCAGTTCCCCAGGGAGGGAGGAGCAGTTCTTC
CDR3: CASSSPGREEQFF

V: TRBV28
J: TRBJ1-5
size: .
D: TRBD1
DNA: TGTGCCAGCAGTTTTACGGGACAGGAGCTCAATCAGCCCCAGCATTTT
CDR3: CASSFTGQELNQPQHF

V: TRBV7-9
J: TRBJ2-4
size: .
D: TRBD1
DNA: TGTGCCAGCAGCTTAGGTCTGACAGGGGGAGTCAAAAACATTCAGTACTTC
CDR3: CASSLGLTGGVKNIQYF

V: TRBV7-6
J: TRBJ2-7
size: few
D: .
DNA: TGTGCCAGCAGCTTCGGGACACGACCCTACGAGCAGTACTTC
CDR3: CASSFGTRPYEQYF

V: TRBV4-1
J: TRBJ2-5
size: .
D: TRBD2
DNA: TGCGCCAGCAGCCAAGGGAGGTTGGGAGGGCGGCGGGAGACCCAGTACTTC
CDR3: CASSQGRLGGRRETQYF

V: TRBV27
J: TRBJ1-1
size: .
D: .
DNA: TGTGCCAGCAGTTTATCCGTAATGAACACTGAAGCTTTCTTT
CDR3: CASSLSVMNTEAFF

V: TRBV18
J: TRBJ1-6
size: .
D: .
DNA: TGTGCCAGCTCGGCAGGGATAGTGACCTATAATTCACCCCTCCACTTT
CDR3: CASSAGIVTYNSPLHF

V: TRBV5-5
J: TRBJ1-4
size: .
D: .
DNA: TGTGCCAGCAGCTCCCCCCCCACACAAGGGAGAGAAACTAATGAAAAACTGTTTTTT
CDR3: CASSSPPTQGRETNEKLFF

V: TRBV7-9
J: TRBJ2-1
size: .
D: TRBD2
DNA: TGTGCCAGCAGCATGACTAGCGGGAGGGCGGGGGAGCAGTTCTTC
CDR3: CASSMTSGRAGEQFF

V: TRBV19
J: TRBJ2-3
size: once
D: .
DNA: TGTGCCAGTACCTCGAAGGGGCGGGATACGCAGTATTTT
CDR3: CASTSKGRDTQYF

V: TRBV6-6
J: TRBJ1-5
size: once
D: .
DNA: TGTGCCAGCATTGGGGCCTCCAATCAGCCCCAGCATTTT
CDR3: CASIGASNQPQHF

V: TRBV7-2
J: TRBJ1-2
size: .
D: .
DNA: TGTGCCAGCAGCACGGTTTCGGGGGACTATGGCTACACCTTC
CDR3: CASSTVSGDYGYTF

V: TRBV6-1
J: TRBJ1-4
size: .
D: TRBD1
DNA: TGTGCCGGCAATACAGGGGCTAATGAAAAACTGTTTTTT
CDR3: CAGNTGANEKLFF

V: TRBV7-9
J: TRBJ2-3
size: .
D: .
DNA: TGTGCCAGCAGCTTTGGGAGGAATGTCCAAGATACGCAGTATTTT
CDR3: CASSFGRNVQDTQYF

V: TRBV6-5
J: TRBJ1-3
size: few
D: TRBD1
DNA: TGTGCCAGCAGCCCGACAGGGGCGGGAAACACCATATATTTT
CDR3: CASSPTGAGNTIYF

V: TRBV7-9
J: TRBJ1-2
size: .
D: .
DNA: TGTGCCACCGATATTACACTTGCGGATGGCTACACCTTC
CDR3: CATDITLADGYTF